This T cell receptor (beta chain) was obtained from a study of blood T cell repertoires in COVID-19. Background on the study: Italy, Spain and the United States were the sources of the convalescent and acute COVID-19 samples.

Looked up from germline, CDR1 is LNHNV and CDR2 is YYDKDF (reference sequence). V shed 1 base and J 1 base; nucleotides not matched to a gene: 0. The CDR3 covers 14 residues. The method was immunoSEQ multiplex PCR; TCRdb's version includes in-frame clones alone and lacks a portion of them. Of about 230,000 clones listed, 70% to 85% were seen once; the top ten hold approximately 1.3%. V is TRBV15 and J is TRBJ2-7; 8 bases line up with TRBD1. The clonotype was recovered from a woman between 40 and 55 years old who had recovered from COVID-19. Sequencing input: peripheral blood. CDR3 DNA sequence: TGTGCCACCAGCAGAGGGACAGGGTCCTACGAGCAGTACTTC. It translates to CATSRGTGSYEQYF.